This entry features one T cell receptor beta chain sequence. Antigen unknown. At one boundary the junction diverges from the germline segment, which might be a read error. This specimen belongs to a study of tumor-infiltrating lymphocytes in primary liver carcinoma. Study background: The five patients, who were men and women, ranged in age from 30 to 69 years. Study conclusions and caveats: Only about 7.5-24% of top clones showed up in all five tumor regions.

It was from roughly 20-30 mg of unsorted bulk tissue that RNA and DNA were co-extracted. The length of the CDR3 is 14 residues. The germline V gene has CDR1 PRHDT and CDR2 FYEKMQ (reference sequence). From approximately 550 ng of total RNA, TCR beta-specific cDNA was reverse-transcribed using a constant-region primer. Libraries for TCR beta were built through three nested multiplex PCR rounds, which together made up a slightly modified ARM-PCR procedure. Running 10 cycles apiece, the first two PCR rounds relied on TRBV1-TRBV30 forward primers together with a C-beta reverse primer. MiXCR was run by TCRdb on the multiplex PCR reads, yielding one entry per CDR3 protein. The sample includes 47,000 or so distinct CDR3 sequences, roughly 77% of them seen just once.

Source material: liver tumor tissue from sampling region 3. Documented subset: tumor region T3, left-lateral pole. The genes are TRBV13 and TRBJ2-7; D unclear. The sequence came from a man aged 35 to 55 with primary liver carcinoma and hepatitis B virus infection. In DNA form, the CDR3 reads TGTGCCAGCAGCTTAGCCTTCCCCAAAGGGAAGCAGTATTTC. Residues: CASSLAFPKGKQYF.